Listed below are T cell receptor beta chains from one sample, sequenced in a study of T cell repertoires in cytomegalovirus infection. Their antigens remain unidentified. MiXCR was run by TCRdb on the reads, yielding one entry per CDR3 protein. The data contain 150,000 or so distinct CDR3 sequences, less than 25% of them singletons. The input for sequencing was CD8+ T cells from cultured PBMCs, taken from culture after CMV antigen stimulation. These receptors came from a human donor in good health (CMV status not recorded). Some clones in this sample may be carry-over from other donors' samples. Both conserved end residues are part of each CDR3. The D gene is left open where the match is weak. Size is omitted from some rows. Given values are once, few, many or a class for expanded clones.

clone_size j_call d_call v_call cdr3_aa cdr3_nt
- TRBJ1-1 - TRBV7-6 CASSLAAELNTEAFF TGTGCCAGCAGCTTAGCAGCGGAATTGAACACTGAAGCTTTCTTT
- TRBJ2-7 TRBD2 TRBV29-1 CSVVVRGVSYEQYF TGCAGCGTTGTGGTCCGGGGGGTCTCCTACGAGCAGTACTTC
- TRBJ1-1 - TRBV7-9 CASSLEMDGVGGAFF TGTGCCAGCAGCTTAGAAATGGACGGAGTTGGGGGGGCTTTCTTT
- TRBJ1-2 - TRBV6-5 CASSYGGARGYTF TGTGCCAGCAGTTACGGGGGGGCTCGGGGCTACACCTTC
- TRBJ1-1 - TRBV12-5 CASGSRGPNTEAFF TGTGCTAGTGGTTCCCGAGGGCCGAACACTGAAGCTTTCTTT
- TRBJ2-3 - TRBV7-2 CASSWAEADTQYF TGTGCCAGCAGCTGGGCGGAGGCAGATACGCAGTATTTT
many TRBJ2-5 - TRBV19 CASSYGGREQETQYF TGTGCCAGTAGCTACGGGGGCAGGGAGCAAGAGACCCAGTACTTC
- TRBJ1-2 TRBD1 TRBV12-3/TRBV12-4 CASSLERTGYYGYTF TGTGCCAGCAGTTTAGAGAGGACAGGCTACTATGGCTACACCTTC
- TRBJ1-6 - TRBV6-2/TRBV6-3 CASSYVERNSPLHF TGTGCCAGCAGTTACGTGGAAAGAAATTCACCCCTCCACTTT
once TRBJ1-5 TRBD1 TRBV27 CASRTGVNQPQHF TGTGCCAGTCGGACAGGGGTGAACCAGCCCCAGCATTTT
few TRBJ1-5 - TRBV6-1 CASSPAGYSNQPQHF TGTGCCAGCAGCCCCGCCGGCTATAGCAATCAGCCCCAGCATTTT
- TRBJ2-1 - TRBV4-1 CASSQQEGTEDEQFF TGCGCCAGCAGCCAACAAGAAGGGACGGAAGATGAGCAGTTCTTC
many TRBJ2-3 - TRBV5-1 CASSLERGETDTQYF TGCGCCAGCAGCTTGGAACGGGGTGAGACAGATACGCAGTATTTT
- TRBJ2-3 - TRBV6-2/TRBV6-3 CASSYLKAPSPFDTQYF TGTGCCAGCAGTTACCTGAAGGCGCCGAGCCCCTTCGATACGCAGTATTTT
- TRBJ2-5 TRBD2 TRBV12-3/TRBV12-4 CASSPGGGGWGETQYF TGTGCCAGCAGTCCCGGGGGGGGAGGATGGGGAGAGACCCAGTACTTC
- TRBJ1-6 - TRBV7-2 CASHDSGSYNSPLHF TGTGCCAGCCATGATAGTGGCTCCTATAATTCACCCCTCCACTTT
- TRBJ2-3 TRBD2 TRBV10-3 CAISEGLAGATDTQYF TGTGCCATCAGTGAAGGACTAGCGGGGGCCACAGATACGCAGTATTTT
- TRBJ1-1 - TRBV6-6 CASSRGKSEAFF TGTGCCAGCAGTCGGGGTAAGTCGGAAGCTTTCTTT
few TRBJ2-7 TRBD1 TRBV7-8 CASSDQPGGMNEQYF TGTGCCAGCAGCGATCAACCAGGGGGCATGAACGAGCAGTACTTC
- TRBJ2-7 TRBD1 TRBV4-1 CASSLGDSYYEQYF TGCGCCAGCAGCCTAGGGGACAGCTACTACGAGCAGTACTTC
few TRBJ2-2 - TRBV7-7 CATPTGTGELFF TGTGCTACCCCTACGGGGACCGGGGAGCTGTTTTTT
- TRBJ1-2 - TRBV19 CASSMGVGVGYTF TGTGCCAGTAGTATGGGGGTAGGTGTTGGCTACACCTTC
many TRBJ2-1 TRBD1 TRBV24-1 CATSDFPDRVSANEQFF TGTGCCACCAGTGATTTCCCGGACAGGGTTTCGGCCAATGAGCAGTTCTTC
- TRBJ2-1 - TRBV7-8 CASSFPGRMNNEQFF TGTGCCAGCAGCTTCCCGGGACGAATGAACAATGAGCAGTTCTTC
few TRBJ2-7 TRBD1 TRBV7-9 CASSLVGTGMAYEQYF TGTGCCAGCAGCTTAGTAGGGACAGGGATGGCGTACGAGCAGTACTTC
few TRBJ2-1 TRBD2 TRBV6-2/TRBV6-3 CASTSFSGREPFF TGTGCCAGCACCTCCTTCAGCGGGCGGGAGCCGTTCTTC
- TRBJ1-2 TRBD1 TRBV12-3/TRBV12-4 CASSPDRVLDGYTF TGTGCCAGCAGTCCCGACAGGGTCTTAGATGGCTACACCTTC
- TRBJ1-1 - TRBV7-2 CASSLVGGGTEAFF TGTGCCAGCAGCTTAGTTGGGGGAGGCACTGAAGCTTTCTTT
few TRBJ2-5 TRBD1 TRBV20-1 CSAIPPRTGFQETQYF TGCAGTGCAATTCCCCCCCGGACAGGATTTCAAGAGACCCAGTACTTC
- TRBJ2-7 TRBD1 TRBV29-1 CSVEGQEPYEQYF TGCAGCGTTGAGGGACAGGAGCCCTACGAGCAGTACTTC
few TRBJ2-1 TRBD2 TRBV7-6 CASSSPGLSSYNEQFF TGTGCCAGCAGCTCTCCGGGACTAAGCTCCTACAATGAGCAGTTCTTC
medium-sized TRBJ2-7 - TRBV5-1 CASSPGIRYEQYF TGCGCCAGCAGCCCGGGGATCCGCTACGAGCAGTACTTC
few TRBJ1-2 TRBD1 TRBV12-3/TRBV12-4 CASMQGARGYTF TGTGCCAGTATGCAGGGGGCCCGTGGCTACACCTTC
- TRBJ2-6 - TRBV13 CASSLNGNRDSGANVLTF TGTGCCAGCAGCTTAAACGGGAACAGGGACTCTGGGGCCAACGTCCTGACTTTC
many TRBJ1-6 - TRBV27 CASSLNSRISPLHF TGTGCCAGCAGTTTAAACAGTAGGATTTCACCCCTCCACTTT
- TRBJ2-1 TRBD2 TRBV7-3 CASSATSGGTHNEQFF TGTGCCAGCAGCGCGACTAGCGGGGGGACCCACAATGAGCAGTTCTTC
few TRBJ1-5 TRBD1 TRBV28 CASRLTGGGQPQHF TGTGCCAGCAGGTTAACAGGGGGCGGCCAGCCCCAGCATTTT
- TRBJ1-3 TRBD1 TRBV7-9 CASSPVSRDRDSGNTIYF TGTGCCAGCAGCCCCGTTTCCCGGGACAGGGACTCTGGAAACACCATATATTTT
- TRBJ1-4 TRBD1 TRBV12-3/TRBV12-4 CASSFWDRGDEKLFF TGTGCCAGCAGTTTTTGGGACAGGGGGGATGAAAAACTGTTTTTT
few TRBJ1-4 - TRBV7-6 CASKEGGEKLFF TGTGCCAGCAAGGAGGGGGGAGAAAAACTGTTTTTT
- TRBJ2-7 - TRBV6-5 CASSPDHLLYEQYF TGTGCCAGCAGCCCCGACCACCTACTCTACGAGCAGTACTTC
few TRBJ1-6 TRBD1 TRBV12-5 CASGLEWDRGPRRDSPLHF TGTGCTAGTGGTTTGGAGTGGGACAGGGGACCTCGGCGGGATTCACCCCTCCACTTT